A single sample is the source of the 24 T cell receptor beta chains below, sequenced in a study of shared clonotypes between healthy human individuals. Assay used: immunoSEQ multiplex PCR; TCRdb lists only in-frame clones, some missing. The sample holds some 2.3 million clones; about 92% are singletons and the top ten take 0.35% to 0.5%. The sample was naive CD4+ T cells from PBMCs. Sample subset: CD45RA+ positively selected. These receptors originate from a young man in good health. Some clones in this sample may be carry-over from other donors' samples.

The chain joins TRBV5-4 to TRBJ2-7, with 8 nucleotides matching TRBD2. Germline trimming cut 2 bases from V and 1 base from J; bases unmatched to any gene: 8. There are 16 residues in the CDR3. CDR1 SGHNT and CDR2 YYREEE come from the germline V gene (reference sequence). CDR3 loop: CASSFKATSDSYEQYF. In DNA, the CDR3 is TGTGCCAGCAGCTTTAAGGCGACTAGCGATTCCTACGAGCAGTACTTC.

Only a few counts were recorded for this clone. The chain carries TRBV25-1 and TRBJ1-2, with 9 bases matching TRBD1. There are 14 residues in the CDR3. Germline trimming cut 4 bases from V and 8 bases from J; bases unmatched to any gene: 8. The V gene's germline CDR1 is MGHDK and CDR2 SYGVNS. CDR3 bases: TGTGCCAGCAGTGGTCCTACAGGGGGCAAAGGCTACACCTTC. This translates into CASSGPTGGKGYTF.

CDR3 in DNA: TGTGCCAGTCTAGAGGTAGCGGGAGTCCCGAACATTCAGTACTTC. It encodes CASLEVAGVPNIQYF. This sequence joins TRBV19 and TRBJ2-4; 9 nucleotides line up with TRBD2. J was trimmed by 7 bases and V by 8 bases; bases with no gene match: 12. The CDR3 is 15 residues long. Germline loops: CDR1 LNHDA, CDR2 SQIVND (reference sequence).

V is TRBV5-4 and J is TRBJ2-1; D assignment may be TRBD1 or TRBD2 (5 bases each). Trimming cost V 6 bases and J 0 bases, with 16 bases left between them. From germline, CDR1 is SGHNT and CDR2 YYREEE (reference sequence). The CDR3 is 16 residues long. CDR3 nucleotides: TGTGCCAGCACCTCGGGACCTCGACTCTCCTACAATGAGCAGTTCTTC. This translates into CASTSGPRLSYNEQFF.

J is TRBJ2-3 and V is TRBV15, with D perhaps assigned TRBD1 or TRBD2 (5 bases each). The CDR3 contains 15 residues. Germline-derived CDR1 and CDR2 are LNHNV and YYDKDF (reference sequence). The V and J ends lost 1 base and 4 bases respectively, with 12 bases between them. CDR3 in amino acids: CATSRGGVGADTQYF. CDR3 nucleotides: TGTGCCACCAGCAGAGGGGGCGTCGGGGCAGATACGCAGTATTTT.

The chain links TRBV5-1 to TRBJ2-5; weak D call: TRBD2 (5 bases). V gave up 1 base and J gave up 3 bases, with 13 bases separating them. This CDR3 comprises 15 residues. CDR1 SGHRS and CDR2 YFSETQ come from the germline V gene. The CDR3: CASSLSAREEETQYF. The CDR3 DNA is TGCGCCAGCAGCTTGTCGGCACGGGAAGAAGAGACCCAGTACTTC.

A word on this clone: Different DNA sequences within this sample yield the same CDR3. The chain recombines TRBV27 with TRBJ1-2, with D possibly matching TRBD1 (6 bases). The CDR3 runs to 13 residues. CDR1 MNHEY and CDR2 SMNVEV come from the germline V gene (reference sequence). The V gene lost 3 bases and the J gene lost 4 bases, with 9 bases spanning the gap. The CDR3 here is CASSFRGAYGYTF. The DNA of the CDR3 is TGTGCCAGCAGTTTTCGGGGGGCCTATGGCTACACCTTC.

The V gene is TRBV20-1, the J gene TRBJ2-5; tentatively, D is TRBD1 (5 bases). The CDR3 is made up of 11 amino acids. CDR1 and CDR2 (germline): DFQATT, SNEGSKA (reference sequence). V lost 2 bases to trimming and J lost 7 bases, with 8 bases between them. In DNA, the CDR3 is TGCAGTGCTAGAAGGGGTGTGACCCAGTACTTC. Translation gives CSARRGVTQYF.

The rearrangement uses TRBV27 and TRBJ2-7, with 10 bases lining up with TRBD1. V was pared by 5 bases and J by 3 bases, with 13 bases of the junction left unmatched. This CDR3 region has 17 residues. Germline values: CDR1 MNHEY, CDR2 SMNVEV (reference sequence). The chain's CDR3 is CASSHTKPGQGRYEQYF. CDR3 sequence (DNA): TGTGCCAGCAGTCATACGAAGCCGGGACAGGGGCGCTACGAGCAGTACTTC.

The rearrangement joins TRBV7-2 to TRBJ2-7; 8 bases align to TRBD1. Germline CDR1 SGHTA, CDR2 FQGNSA. This CDR3 has 16 amino acids. Trimming at V came to 2 bases and at J to 1 base, leaving 7 bases not matched to a gene. The CDR3: CASSLKGGTGSYEQYF. The DNA of the CDR3 is TGTGCCAGCAGCTTAAAGGGTGGGACAGGTTCCTACGAGCAGTACTTC. The variable domain in full, completed from reference TRBV7-2 and TRBJ2-7, reads GAGVSQSPSNKVTEKGKDVELRCDPISGHTALYWYRQSLGQGLEFLIYFQGNSAPDKSGLPSDRFSAERTGGSVSTLTIQRTQQEDSAVYLCASSLKGGTGSYEQYFGPGTRLTVT.

This clone was seen just once. The chain employs TRBV11-2 and TRBJ2-3, with D perhaps TRBD1 (5 bases). Germline V lookup: CDR1 SGHAT, CDR2 FQNNGV. Trimming stripped 8 bases from V and 6 bases from J, with 12 bases between. CDR3 length equals 12 residues. The CDR3 DNA reads TGTGCCAGCGCAGGGAATGTGGATACGCAGTATTTT. It codes for CASAGNVDTQYF.

This chain uses TRBV10-3 with TRBJ2-7, with 7 positions matching TRBD1. This CDR3 is built from 14 residues. In germline, CDR1 is ENHRY, CDR2 SYGVKD. The V segment lost 0 bases and the J segment 5 bases; nucleotides outside the gene matches: 4. Written as DNA, the CDR3 is TGTGCCATCAGTGAGTCCGACAGGGAGAACGAGCAGTACTTC. Translated, it gives CAISESDRENEQYF.

The chain couples TRBV6-6 to TRBJ2-7, with D perhaps matching TRBD1 (6 bases). This CDR3 has 14 residues. Trimming took 5 bases from V and 7 from J, leaving 18 bases between them. CDR1 is MNHNY, CDR2 SVGAGI, per germline (reference sequence). CDR3 sequence (DNA): TGTGCCAGCAGTACAGGGTTGGCGCCTTGGGAGCAGTACTTC. Residues: CASSTGLAPWEQYF.

This clone was counted once. The V and J genes are TRBV28 and TRBJ1-2; D may be TRBD1 (6 bases). CDR3 length: 15 residues. Germline lookup yields CDR1 MDHEN and CDR2 SYDVKM. Trimming took off 7 bases at V and 8 bases at J, with 23 bases between the two ends. The CDR3 region has the DNA TGTGCCAGCACCCAGGGGACGGTTGGGGCGGGAGGCTACACCTTC. Translation gives CASTQGTVGAGGYTF.

A word on this clone: The same CDR3 also results from other DNA sequences found in this sample. The V gene is TRBV28, the J gene TRBJ2-7, with D unresolved. CDR1 is MDHEN and CDR2 is SYDVKM in the germline V gene. The CDR3 is 11 residues long. Trimming removed 5 bases from V and 4 bases from J, with 6 bases in between. The CDR3 sequence: CASSTTYEQYF. CDR3 in DNA: TGTGCCAGCAGTACAACTTACGAGCAGTACTTC. The whole variable domain, filled in from reference TRBV28 and TRBJ2-7, reads DVKVTQSSRYLVKRTGEKVFLECVQDMDHENMFWYRQDPGLGLRLIYFSYDVKMKEKGDIPEGYSVSREKKERFSLILESASTNQTSMYLCASSTTYEQYFGPGTRLTVT.

The V gene is TRBV2, the J gene TRBJ2-3, with unresolved D. Germline values: CDR1 SNHLY, CDR2 FYNNEI. This CDR3 contains 14 residues. Trimming cost V 5 bases and J 1 base, with 10 bases left between them. The CDR3 region is CASSLRGRTDTQYF. CDR3 DNA: TGTGCCAGCAGTCTCCGCGGCCGCACAGATACGCAGTATTTT.

The chain combines TRBV14 with TRBJ1-2; perhaps TRBD1 as D (6 bases). Trimming left V 4 bases short and J 7 bases short, with 25 bases between. CDR1 is SGHDN and CDR2 is FVKESK in the germline V gene. The CDR3 has 17 amino acids. The CDR3 sequence is CASSPNRDIFFPGGYTF. In nucleotides, the CDR3 is TGTGCCAGCAGCCCGAACAGGGACATTTTCTTTCCGGGTGGCTACACCTTC.

The count of this clone is one. The chain uses TRBV7-3 and TRBJ2-1; no definite D call. Trimming stripped 5 bases from V and 7 bases from J, with 12 bases between. Looked up from germline, CDR1 is SGHTA and CDR2 is FQGTGA. The CDR3 has 13 residues. The CDR3 DNA reads TGTGCCAGCAGCCCCTTTTCTAGTAATGAGCAGTTCTTC. Translation: CASSPFSSNEQFF. Drawing the rest from reference TRBV7-3 and TRBJ2-1, the complete variable domain is GAGVSQTPSNKVTEKGKYVELRCDPISGHTALYWYRQSLGQGPEFLIYFQGTGAADDSGLPNDRFFAVRPEGSVSTLKIQRTERGDSAVYLCASSPFSSNEQFFGPGTRLTVL.

This clone was seen only once. The chain recombines TRBV2 with TRBJ1-4; D is possibly TRBD1 (5 bases). V was cut by 6 bases and J by 0 bases, with 14 bases left in between. Germline V gives CDR1 SNHLY, CDR2 FYNNEI. The CDR3 has 16 residues. The CDR3 protein is CASRPGRRTTNEKLFF. The CDR3 nucleotides read TGTGCCAGCAGGCCAGGGCGGCGGACAACTAATGAAAAACTGTTTTTT.

J is TRBJ1-2 and V is TRBV6-1; no reliable D call. V lost 5 bases to trimming and J lost 8 bases, with 21 bases between them. The length of the CDR3 is 15 residues. Germline-derived CDR1 and CDR2 are MNHNS and SASEGT. The CDR3 region has the DNA TGTGCCAGCAGTAAAATGGGCACGGGAGCTTTCGGCTACACCTTC. This codes for CASSKMGTGAFGYTF.

The rearrangement links TRBV7-7 to TRBJ2-7; D is ambiguous. Trimming took 4 bases from V and 0 from J, leaving 13 bases between them. Germline CDR1 and CDR2: SSHAT and FNYEAQ (reference sequence). This CDR3 is built from 15 residues. CDR3 sequence (DNA): TGTGCCAGCAGCTCTGACTCGCCTAGCTCCTACGAGCAGTACTTC. It encodes CASSSDSPSSYEQYF.

In this sample, this clone turned up once. The sample holds other DNA sequences that translate to the same CDR3. The J gene is TRBJ2-5, the V gene TRBV6-5; no firm D call. This CDR3 region has 12 residues. Germline V CDR1 and CDR2: MNHEY, SVGAGI. The germline V and J ends were trimmed by 2 bases and 4 bases, with 5 bases remaining between them. The CDR3: CASSYGRETQYF. CDR3 coding DNA: TGTGCCAGCAGTTACGGGCGAGAGACCCAGTACTTC.

The count of this clone is one. V usage is TRBV11-3 and J usage is TRBJ2-3; TRBD2 matches 7 bases. In germline, CDR1 is SGHNT, CDR2 YENEEA. The CDR3 length is 13 residues. The V and J ends lost 0 bases and 10 bases, in that order; junction bases with no gene match: 4. The chain's CDR3 is CASSLEAGAAQYF. CDR3 in DNA: TGTGCCAGCAGCTTAGAGGCGGGAGCAGCGCAGTATTTT.

The chain carries TRBV10-3 and TRBJ2-2; D gene uncertain. The V and J ends lost 9 bases and 1 base respectively, with 15 bases between them. The CDR3 consists of 15 residues. In germline, CDR1 is ENHRY, CDR2 SYGVKD. CDR3 region: CAISRGPVNTGELFF. The DNA for the CDR3 is TGTGCCATTTCCCGAGGACCGGTGAACACCGGGGAGCTGTTTTTT.